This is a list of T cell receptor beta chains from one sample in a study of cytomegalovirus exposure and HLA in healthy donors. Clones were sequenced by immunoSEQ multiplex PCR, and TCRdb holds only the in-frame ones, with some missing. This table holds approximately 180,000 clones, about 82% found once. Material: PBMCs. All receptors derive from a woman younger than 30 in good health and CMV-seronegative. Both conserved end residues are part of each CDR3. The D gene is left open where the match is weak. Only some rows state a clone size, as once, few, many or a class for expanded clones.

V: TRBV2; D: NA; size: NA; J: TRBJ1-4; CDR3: CASRPQVTEMALNEKLFF; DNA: TGTGCCAGCAGGCCACAGGTAACCGAGATGGCCCTTAATGAAAAACTGTTTTTT
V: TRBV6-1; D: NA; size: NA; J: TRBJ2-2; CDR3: CASVISGELFF; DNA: TGTGCCAGCGTTATATCCGGGGAGCTGTTTTTT
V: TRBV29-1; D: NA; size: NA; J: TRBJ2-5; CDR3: CSVEWGGKTQYF; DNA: TGCAGCGTTGAATGGGGCGGGAAGACCCAGTACTTC
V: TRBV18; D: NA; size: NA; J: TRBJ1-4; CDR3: CASRDMGATNEKLFF; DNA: TGTGCCAGCCGCGACATGGGTGCAACTAATGAAAAACTGTTTTTT
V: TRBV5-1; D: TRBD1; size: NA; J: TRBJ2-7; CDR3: CASSGRTGSYEQYF; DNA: TGCGCCAGCAGCGGCCGGACAGGGTCCTACGAGCAGTACTTC
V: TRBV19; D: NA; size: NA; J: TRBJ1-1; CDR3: CASSTNTNMNTEAFF; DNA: TGTGCCAGTAGTACCAACACGAATATGAACACTGAAGCTTTCTTT
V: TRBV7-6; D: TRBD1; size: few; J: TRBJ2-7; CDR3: CASSYGDRGAYEQYF; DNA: TGTGCCAGCAGCTATGGGGACAGGGGGGCCTACGAGCAGTACTTC
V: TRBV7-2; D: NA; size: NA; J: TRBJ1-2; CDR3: CASSLFREGYGYTF; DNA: TGTGCCAGCAGCTTATTCAGGGAAGGGTATGGCTACACCTTC
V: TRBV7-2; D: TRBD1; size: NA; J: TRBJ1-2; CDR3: CASSLPRTGGTTVRGYTF; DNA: TGTGCCAGCAGCTTACCGAGGACAGGGGGTACGACGGTGAGGGGCTACACCTTC
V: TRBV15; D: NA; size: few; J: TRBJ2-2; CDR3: CATSRDLRRGDTGELFF; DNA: TGTGCCACCAGCAGAGATCTGCGCAGGGGTGACACCGGGGAGCTGTTTTTT
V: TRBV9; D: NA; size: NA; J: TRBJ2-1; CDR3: CASSSDHQGEQFF; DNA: TGTGCCAGCAGCTCGGATCACCAGGGTGAGCAGTTCTTC
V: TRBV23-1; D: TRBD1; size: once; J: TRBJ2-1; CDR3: CASRMDRGEFRGNEQFF; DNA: TGCGCCAGCAGGATGGACAGGGGGGAATTCAGGGGGAATGAGCAGTTCTTC
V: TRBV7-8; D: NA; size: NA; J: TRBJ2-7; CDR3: CASIPARGGYEQYF; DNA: TGTGCCAGCATCCCGGCACGAGGGGGCTACGAGCAGTACTTC
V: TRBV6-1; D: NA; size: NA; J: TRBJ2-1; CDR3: CASTRYPNEQFF; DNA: TGTGCCAGCACCAGGTATCCCAATGAGCAGTTCTTC
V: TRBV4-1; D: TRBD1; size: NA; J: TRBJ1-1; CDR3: CASSQALKGAGTEAFF; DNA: TGCGCCAGCAGCCAAGCCCTGAAGGGGGCCGGGACTGAAGCTTTCTTT
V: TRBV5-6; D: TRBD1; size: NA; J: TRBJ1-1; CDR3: CASSLEDRGPTEAFF; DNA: TGTGCCAGCAGCTTGGAAGACAGGGGGCCCACTGAAGCTTTCTTT
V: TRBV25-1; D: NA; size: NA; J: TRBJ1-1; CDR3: CASRPTTGYAEAFF; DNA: TGTGCCAGCAGACCTACTACAGGGTACGCTGAAGCTTTCTTT
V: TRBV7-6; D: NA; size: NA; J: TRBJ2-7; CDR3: CASSGGPSYEQYF; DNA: TGTGCCAGCAGCGGGGGCCCCTCCTACGAGCAGTACTTC
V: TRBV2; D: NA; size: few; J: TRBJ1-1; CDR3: CASSEAVGAEAFF; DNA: TGTGCCAGCAGTGAAGCTGTGGGCGCTGAAGCTTTCTTT
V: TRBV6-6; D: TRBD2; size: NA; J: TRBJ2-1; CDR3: CASGLGGVTYNEQFF; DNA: TGTGCCAGCGGACTTGGGGGGGTTACCTACAATGAGCAGTTCTTC
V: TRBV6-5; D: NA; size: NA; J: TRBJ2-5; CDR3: CASSYGDNRYQETQYF; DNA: TGTGCCAGCAGTTACGGGGACAACCGGTACCAAGAGACCCAGTACTTC
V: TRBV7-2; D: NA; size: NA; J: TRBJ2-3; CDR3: CASSPGQITDTQYF; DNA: TGTGCCAGCAGCCCCGGACAGATCACAGATACGCAGTATTTT
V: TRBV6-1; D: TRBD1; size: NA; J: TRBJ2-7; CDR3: CASTWDRGSYEQYF; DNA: TGTGCCAGCACCTGGGACAGGGGGTCCTACGAGCAGTACTTC
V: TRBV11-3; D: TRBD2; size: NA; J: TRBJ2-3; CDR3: CASSLIAGGTDTQYF; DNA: TGTGCCAGCAGCTTAATAGCGGGAGGCACAGATACGCAGTATTTT
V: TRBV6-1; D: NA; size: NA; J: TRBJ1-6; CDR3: CASNPSQNSPLHF; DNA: TGTGCCAGCAACCCCTCGCAGAATTCACCCCTCCACTTT
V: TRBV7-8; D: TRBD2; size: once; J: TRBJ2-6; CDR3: CASSLALLTSGGSGANVLTF; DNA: TGTGCCAGCAGCTTAGCGTTACTAACTAGCGGTGGCTCTGGGGCCAACGTCCTGACTTTC
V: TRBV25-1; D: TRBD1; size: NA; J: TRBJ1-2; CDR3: CASSESLIISGTGSGYTF; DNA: TGTGCCAGCAGTGAATCTCTTATTATCTCCGGGACAGGTAGCGGCTACACCTTC
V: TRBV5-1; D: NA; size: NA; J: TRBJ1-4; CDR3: CASSFGGTNEKLFF; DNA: TGCGCCAGCAGCTTCGGGGGGACTAATGAAAAACTGTTTTTT
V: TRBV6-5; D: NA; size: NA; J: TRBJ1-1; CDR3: CASSYGGGTEAFF; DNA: TGTGCCAGCAGTTACGGAGGAGGCACTGAAGCTTTCTTT
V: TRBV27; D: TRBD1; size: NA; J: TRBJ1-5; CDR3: CASSWGQGHQPQHF; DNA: TGTGCCAGCAGTTGGGGACAGGGCCATCAGCCCCAGCATTTT
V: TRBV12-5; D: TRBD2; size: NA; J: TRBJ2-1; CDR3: CASGDSGVWEQFF; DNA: TGTGCTAGTGGTGACAGCGGGGTCTGGGAGCAGTTCTTC
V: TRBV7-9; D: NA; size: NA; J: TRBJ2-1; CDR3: CASGYRREDNEQFF; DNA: TGTGCCAGCGGGTACCGCAGGGAGGACAATGAGCAGTTCTTC
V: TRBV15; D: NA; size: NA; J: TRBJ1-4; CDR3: CATSRRGEKLFF; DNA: TGTGCCACCAGCAGAAGGGGTGAAAAACTGTTTTTT
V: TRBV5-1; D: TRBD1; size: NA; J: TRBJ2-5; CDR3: CASTLRDRVQETQYF; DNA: TGCGCCAGCACTCTCCGGGACAGGGTCCAAGAGACCCAGTACTTC
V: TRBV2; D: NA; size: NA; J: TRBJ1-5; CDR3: CASEYKQGWNQPQHF; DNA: TGTGCCAGTGAATATAAACAGGGATGGAATCAGCCCCAGCATTTT
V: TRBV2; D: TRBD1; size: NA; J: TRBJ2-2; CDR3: CASSGGRVAGELFF; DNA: TGTGCCAGCTCAGGGGGTAGGGTCGCCGGGGAGCTGTTTTTT
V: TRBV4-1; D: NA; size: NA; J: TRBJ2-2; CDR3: CASSQMTGNTGELFF; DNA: TGCGCCAGCAGCCAGATGACAGGGAACACCGGGGAGCTGTTTTTT
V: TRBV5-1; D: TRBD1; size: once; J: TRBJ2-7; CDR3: CASSLAGTENYEQYF; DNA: TGCGCCAGCAGCTTGGCAGGGACAGAAAACTACGAGCAGTACTTC
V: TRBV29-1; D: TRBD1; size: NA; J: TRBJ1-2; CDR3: CSVAQGDGYTF; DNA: TGCAGCGTCGCACAGGGGGATGGCTACACCTTC
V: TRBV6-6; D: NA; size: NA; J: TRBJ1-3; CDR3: CASSYWASGNTIYF; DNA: TGTGCCAGCAGTTATTGGGCCTCTGGAAACACCATATATTTT
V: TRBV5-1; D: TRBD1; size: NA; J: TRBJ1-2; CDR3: CASSLFPLLTPIIQGADYGYTF; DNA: TGCGCCAGCAGCTTGTTCCCATTGCTAACACCAATAATACAGGGGGCGGACTATGGCTACACCTTC
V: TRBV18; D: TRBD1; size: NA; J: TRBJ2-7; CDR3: CASSAGQGMAEQYF; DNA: TGTGCCAGCTCAGCGGGACAGGGGATGGCCGAGCAGTACTTC
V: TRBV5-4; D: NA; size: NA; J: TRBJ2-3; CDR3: CASSLDGTSTDTQYF; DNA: TGTGCCAGCAGCTTGGACGGGACAAGCACAGATACGCAGTATTTT